The clone carrying this TCR beta chain has more than one count but fewer than ten. Its specificity is unknown. The sample is drawn from a study of T cells in Graves' hyperthyroidism and ophthalmopathy. For the diagnoses, clinical symptoms, serum thyroxine and TRAb, thyroid ultrasound and orbital computed tomography were used. RNA transcripts provided the source from which TCR beta CDR3 regions were amplified. The HTBI set primed first-round TCR CDR3 RT-PCR. TCRdb reanalysed the multiplex PCR reads using MiXCR and keeps one entry per CDR3 protein. The sample has a few hundred thousand distinct CDR3 sequences; approximately 15% are singletons. Study-wide results and caveats: From stable hyperthyroidism, ophthalmopathy was set apart by a 13 V-J model. Most clonotypes that expanded in the thyroid above 0.001 also showed up in blood.

This CDR3 has 13 residues. Germline V CDR1 and CDR2: MNHNS, SASEGT. V was clipped by 2 bases and J by 9 bases, with 11 bases between them. This TCR was sampled from a woman aged 25-40 years with Graves' hyperthyroidism. The sequencing sample was made of blood. The chain uses TRBV6-1 and TRBJ1-5; no reliable D call. The CDR3 DNA sequence: TGTGCCAGCAGTGAAAGTGAGATCAGGCCCCAGCATTTT. This codes for CASSESEIRPQHF.